Below, 14 T cell receptor beta chains from the same sample are listed, as sequenced in a study of blood T cell repertoires in COVID-19. Here immunoSEQ multiplex PCR was the method, and the copy in TCRdb shows in-frame clones only, minus some. The data hold 68,000 or so clones, with 87% observed a single time. The material sequenced was peripheral blood. Every receptor here comes from a man aged 45-65 years with active COVID-19.

CDR3 bases: TGTGCCAGCAGCTCGGGACTAGCGGGACTCGGGGAGCTGTTTTTT. It codes for CASSSGLAGLGELFF. The chain is built from TRBV7-2 and TRBJ2-2, with 13 nucleotides matching TRBD2. Germline trimming cut 4 bases from V and 7 bases from J; bases unmatched to any gene: 3. This CDR3 contains 15 residues. The V gene's germline CDR1 is SGHTA and CDR2 FQGNSA.

The chain recombines TRBV5-8 with TRBJ2-6; D is unresolved. Per germline, CDR1 SGHTS and CDR2 YDEGEE. V lost 0 bases and J 2 bases, leaving 9 bases between the germline ends. The length of the CDR3 is 16 residues. The CDR3 sequence: CASSLESGTGANVLTF. The CDR3, as DNA: TGTGCCAGCAGCTTGGAATCGGGTACTGGGGCCAACGTCCTGACTTTC.

This chain connects TRBV3-1 (or the pseudogene TRBV3-2) to TRBJ1-4; D is perhaps TRBD1 (5 bases). Trimming left V 3 bases short and J 16 bases short, with 12 bases between. Germline V lookup: CDR1 LGHDT, CDR2 YNNKEL (reference sequence). This CDR3 is 11 amino acids long. CDR3 in DNA: TGTGCCAGCAGCCATCTCGGGGGGAAGTTTTTT. Protein sequence: CASSHLGGKFF.

This chain links TRBV6-1 with TRBJ2-3; 7 nucleotides align to TRBD1. J gave up 4 bases and V 1 base, and 2 bases lay outside the gene matches. Germline values: CDR1 MNHNS, CDR2 SASEGT. This CDR3 is 14 amino acids long. CDR3 residues: CASSEGTGSDTQYF. CDR3 DNA sequence: TGTGCCAGCAGTGAAGGGACAGGCTCAGATACGCAGTATTTT.

V gene TRBV4-1 combines with J gene TRBJ2-3; 11 nucleotides align to TRBD2. Unmatched junction bases numbered 10, after V lost 6 bases and J lost 2 bases. Germline V gene lookup returns CDR1 MGHRA and CDR2 YSYEKL. The CDR3 sequence is 17 residues long. CDR3 bases: TGCGCCAGCAGTCCTATTATGACTAGCGGGATCACAGATACGCAGTATTTT. It is translated as CASSPIMTSGITDTQYF.

V usage is TRBV28 and J usage is TRBJ2-1, with TRBD2 matching over 13 bases. This CDR3 is built from 16 residues. Germline CDR1 MDHEN, CDR2 SYDVKM. J gave up 8 bases and V 5 bases, and 9 bases lay outside the gene matches. CDR3 DNA sequence: TGTGCCAGCAGTCCCCCGGGACTAGCGGGACGTGATGAGCAGTTCTTC. This encodes CASSPPGLAGRDEQFF.

This clone was counted a few times. The chain is built from TRBV30 and TRBJ1-4; D perhaps matches TRBD1 (6 bases). The V and J ends lost 5 bases and 8 bases respectively, with 21 bases between them. In germline, CDR1 is GTSNPN, CDR2 SVGIG (reference sequence). This CDR3 has 15 residues. The CDR3 is CAWAPGAGLEEKLFF. In nucleotides, the CDR3 is TGTGCCTGGGCGCCAGGGGCCGGCCTAGAGGAAAAACTGTTTTTT.

The rearrangement joins TRBV29-1 to TRBJ2-2, with 7 positions matching TRBD2. The CDR3 loop spans 15 amino acids. Germline CDR1 reads SQVTM; CDR2 reads ANQGSEA. The V gene end was trimmed by 7 bases and the J gene end by 2 bases; junction bases not matched to a gene: 10. The DNA for the CDR3 is TGCAGCGCCAGGCGGGGGATGTTAAACACCGGGGAGCTGTTTTTT. This gives the protein CSARRGMLNTGELFF.

V gene TRBV5-1 combines with J gene TRBJ1-1, with a tentative D call TRBD1 (6 bases). Germline V gene lookup returns CDR1 SGHRS and CDR2 YFSETQ. The CDR3 extends over 15 amino acids. V was cut by 2 bases and J by 1 base, with 12 bases left in between. CDR3 residues: CASSFWDTTNTEAFF. The CDR3 coding sequence is TGCGCCAGCAGCTTTTGGGACACAACGAACACTGAAGCTTTCTTT.

The V gene is TRBV28, the J gene TRBJ1-1; no definite D call. This CDR3 region has 15 residues. The germline gives CDR1 MDHEN, CDR2 SYDVKM. Trimming pared 2 bases from V and 0 bases from J, leaving 10 bases between. The CDR3 bases are TGTGCCAGCAGTTTAGAGGTGCGAATGAACACTGAAGCTTTCTTT. Translated, it gives CASSLEVRMNTEAFF.

The chain links TRBV7-9 to TRBJ2-5, with D possibly TRBD1 on 5 matching bases. The CDR3 is 16 residues long. The V gene's germline CDR1 is SEHNR and CDR2 FQNEAQ (reference sequence). Between the trimmed V and J ends, which lost 2 bases and 3 bases, there was a span of 16 bases. CDR3 in DNA: TGTGCCAGCAGCTTACCCCCCGGACACCTAAAAGAGACCCAGTACTTC. Translation gives CASSLPPGHLKETQYF.

This chain connects TRBV3-1 (or the pseudogene TRBV3-2) to TRBJ2-3; 9 bases match TRBD2. The germline CDR1 and CDR2 sequences are LGHDT and YNNKEL (reference sequence). This CDR3 region has 15 residues. The V segment lost 3 bases and the J segment 4 bases; nucleotides outside the gene matches: 5. CDR3 amino acids: CASSHFAGGSDTQYF. The CDR3, as DNA: TGTGCCAGCAGCCATTTCGCGGGGGGGTCAGATACGCAGTATTTT.

A single count supports this clone. The V call is TRBV5-6, the J call TRBJ1-4; tentative D call: TRBD1 (5 bases). Germline V gene sequence: CDR1 SGHDT, CDR2 YYEEEE. The CDR3 extends over 15 amino acids. The V end was cut by 4 bases, the J end by 4 bases, with 14 bases between. The CDR3 DNA sequence: TGTGCCAGCAGCGGGCAGACAGAACTTAATGAAAAACTGTTTTTT. Translating it yields CASSGQTELNEKLFF. Full variable domain (outside the CDR3, taken from reference TRBV5-6 and TRBJ1-4): DAGVTQSPTHLIKTRGQQVTLRCSPKSGHDTVSWYQQALGQGPQFIFQYYEEEERQRGNFPDRFSGHQFPNYSSELNVNALLLGDSALYLCASSGQTELNEKLFFGSGTQLSVL.

The CDR3 spells CASSPGQGIKAFF. CDR3 nucleotides: TGTGCCAGCAGCCCAGGACAGGGGATTAAAGCTTTCTTT. This chain links TRBV7-9 with TRBJ1-1; 9 bases align to TRBD1. V was pared by 5 bases and J by 9 bases, with 7 bases of the junction left unmatched. This CDR3 spans 13 amino acids. Germline V CDR1 and CDR2: SEHNR, FQNEAQ (reference sequence).